This TCR beta chain was sequenced during a study of beta chain features in type 1 diabetes. The CDR3 has 15 amino acids. The germline V and J ends were trimmed by 5 bases and 2 bases, with 13 bases remaining between them. CDR1 is MRHNA, CDR2 SNTAGT, per germline. All of the isolated RNA was reverse transcribed, so expressed TCRB transcripts were sequenced. Using immunoSEQ multiplex PCR, the repertoire was profiled, and TCRdb retains in-frame clones only, with some absent. The sample carries around 320,000 clones, roughly 15% recorded once. Study-level findings and limits: Within the patient group, naive, central memory and Treg TCRB repertoires appeared more similar to each other than within healthy donors.

On this clone: Its target is not known.

Sequenced sample: central memory CD4+ T cells from blood. The sequence was obtained from a man aged 30 to 39 in good health. This chain connects TRBV6-4 to TRBJ2-1; tentative D call: TRBD1 (6 bases). This CDR3 is CASSRGTSPYNEQFF. DNA of the CDR3: TGTGCCAGCAGTAGGGGGACAAGTCCCTACAATGAGCAGTTCTTC.